These T cell receptor beta chains were read from a single sample in a study of T cell responses to AZD1222 COVID-19 vaccine. Produced via immunoSEQ multiplex PCR; TCRdb's table is partial and in-frame only. The sample contains some 130,000 clones, more than 85% of which appear only once. This material consisted of peripheral blood, taken on day 0 of AZD1222 vaccination. These receptors all stem from an adult in good health. Each CDR3 is given with its conserved first and last residue. D genes are given only for firm matches. The size of a clone is reported for some rows only, either as once, few or many, or as a class for expanded clones.

TRBD2	TRBJ2-1	TRBV15	-	CATSARTSGSSYNEQFF	TGTGCCACCAGCGCGAGGACTAGCGGGAGCTCCTACAATGAGCAGTTCTTC
TRBD2	TRBJ2-7	TRBV4-1	-	CASSQTGTSSYEQYF	TGCGCCAGCAGCCAGACCGGGACTAGCTCGTACGAGCAGTACTTC
-	TRBJ2-7	TRBV30	-	CAWSSGNPYEQYF	TGTGCCTGGAGTTCGGGGAACCCCTACGAGCAGTACTTC
-	TRBJ2-7	TRBV11-2	-	CASSPHRAQSEQYF	TGTGCCAGCAGCCCCCATAGGGCCCAGAGCGAGCAGTACTTC
TRBD1	TRBJ2-7	TRBV2	-	CASSGDSEQYF	TGTGCCAGCAGTGGGGACAGCGAGCAGTACTTC
TRBD1	TRBJ1-2	TRBV2	-	CASSQLGTGGNYGYTF	TGTGCCAGCAGTCAACTTGGGACAGGGGGAAACTATGGCTACACCTTC
-	TRBJ2-7	TRBV16	-	CASSLNRGGSYEQYF	TGTGCCAGCAGCCTAAACAGGGGGGGCTCCTACGAGCAGTACTTC
TRBD1	TRBJ2-5	TRBV7-9	-	CASSYSGGQETQYF	TGTGCCAGCAGCTATTCAGGGGGACAAGAGACCCAGTACTTC
-	TRBJ2-1	TRBV3-1/TRBV3-2	once	CASSSGLNNEQFF	TGTGCCAGCAGCTCGGGCCTAAACAATGAGCAGTTCTTC
TRBD1	TRBJ1-6	TRBV29-1	-	CSVATGGRNSPLHF	TGCAGCGTAGCCACAGGGGGGCGTAATTCACCCCTCCACTTT
-	TRBJ2-2	TRBV5-1	-	CASSLDRVPGELFF	TGCGCCAGCAGCTTGGACAGGGTGCCCGGGGAGCTGTTTTTT
-	TRBJ2-1	TRBV7-8	-	CASSLGPNNEQFF	TGTGCCAGCAGCTTAGGGCCCAACAATGAGCAGTTCTTC
-	TRBJ1-4	TRBV5-4	-	CASSLDGSNEKLFF	TGTGCCAGCAGCTTGGATGGATCTAATGAAAAACTGTTTTTT
-	TRBJ1-2	TRBV7-9	-	CASSLVSRNYGYTF	TGTGCCAGCAGCTTAGTTAGCAGGAACTATGGCTACACCTTC
TRBD2	TRBJ2-7	TRBV4-2	-	CASSQLSGRTYEQYF	TGTGCCAGCAGCCAACTCAGCGGGAGAACGTACGAGCAGTACTTC
TRBD1	TRBJ1-2	TRBV7-9	-	CASSLGGQGSTF	TGTGCCAGCAGCCTAGGGGGACAGGGGTCCACCTTC
-	TRBJ2-2	TRBV2	-	CASRGVSNTGELFF	TGTGCCAGCAGGGGAGTGTCCAACACCGGGGAGCTGTTTTTT
-	TRBJ2-1	TRBV27	many	CASSAIWNNEQFF	TGTGCCAGCAGTGCCATTTGGAACAATGAGCAGTTCTTC
TRBD1	TRBJ1-3	TRBV29-1	-	CSVSRRTPGQGSPGNTIYF	TGCAGCGTTTCTCGTAGGACCCCGGGACAGGGGAGTCCTGGAAACACCATATATTTT
-	TRBJ2-1	TRBV5-4	-	CASSSQGYGEAEQFF	TGTGCCAGCAGCTCTCAGGGGTACGGGGAGGCTGAGCAGTTCTTC
TRBD1	TRBJ1-6	TRBV9	-	CASSEAGTGNNSPLHF	TGTGCCAGCAGCGAAGCCGGGACAGGGAACAATTCACCCCTCCACTTT
TRBD2	TRBJ2-1	TRBV19	-	CASSAGLAGFNEQFF	TGTGCCAGTAGTGCGGGACTAGCGGGTTTCAATGAGCAGTTCTTC
-	TRBJ2-7	TRBV21-1	-	CASSSVDRRHSYEQYF	TGTGCCAGCAGCAGCGTTGACAGGCGGCACTCCTACGAGCAGTACTTC
-	TRBJ1-5	TRBV2	-	CASSEAGRGSNQPQHF	TGTGCCAGCAGTGAAGCAGGCAGGGGTAGCAATCAGCCCCAGCATTTT
TRBD2	TRBJ2-1	TRBV28	once	CASSLPSGRPYNEQFF	TGTGCCAGCAGTCTTCCTAGCGGGAGACCCTACAATGAGCAGTTCTTC
-	TRBJ1-2	TRBV6-1	-	CASSERDGYTF	TGTGCCAGCAGTGAAAGGGATGGCTACACCTTC
TRBD1	TRBJ2-2	TRBV24-1	-	CATSESDREAGELFF	TGTGCCACCAGTGAATCGGACAGGGAAGCCGGGGAGCTGTTTTTT
-	TRBJ1-2	TRBV12-3/TRBV12-4	-	CASSLSGAGGYTF	TGTGCCAGCAGTTTATCAGGGGCGGGAGGCTACACCTTC
-	TRBJ2-7	TRBV11-2	once	CASSLVAGRQSYEQYF	TGTGCCAGCAGCTTAGTTGCGGGGAGGCAATCCTACGAGCAGTACTTC
-	TRBJ2-3	TRBV19	-	CASSIAHRGTDTQYF	TGTGCCAGTAGTATAGCCCACCGAGGCACAGATACGCAGTATTTT
TRBD2	TRBJ2-1	TRBV7-2	-	CASSRGASGRNEQFF	TGTGCCAGCAGCCGGGGGGCTAGCGGGAGGAATGAGCAGTTCTTC
-	TRBJ2-3	TRBV3-1/TRBV3-2	-	CASSQITDTQYF	TGTGCCAGCAGTCAAATCACAGATACGCAGTATTTT
-	TRBJ2-7	TRBV9	-	CASSVDGGEQYF	TGTGCCAGCAGCGTAGACGGTGGCGAGCAGTACTTC
-	TRBJ2-5	TRBV10-1	-	CASSPVPGSEETQYF	TGCGCCAGCAGCCCCGTCCCAGGGTCGGAAGAGACCCAGTACTTC
-	TRBJ1-6	TRBV27	-	CASSLSSGYISYNSPLHF	TGTGCCAGCAGTTTATCGTCAGGGTATATATCCTATAATTCACCCCTCCACTTT
TRBD1	TRBJ2-6	TRBV7-3	-	CASSLIGTGVSGANVLTF	TGTGCCAGCAGCTTAATCGGGACAGGGGTTTCCGGGGCCAACGTCCTGACTTTC
TRBD2	TRBJ2-7	TRBV5-4	-	CASSNLLAGESYEQYF	TGTGCCAGCAGTAACCTTTTAGCGGGAGAGTCCTACGAGCAGTACTTC
-	TRBJ1-1	TRBV28	-	CASSLMGEAFF	TGTGCCAGCAGTTTGATGGGAGAAGCTTTCTTT
-	TRBJ1-2	TRBV9	-	CASSVGGLLAKYTF	TGTGCCAGCAGCGTAGGTGGGTTGCTCGCAAAGTACACCTTC
-	TRBJ1-1	TRBV12-3/TRBV12-4	-	CASSFTGMTEAFF	TGTGCCAGCAGTTTTACAGGGATGACTGAAGCTTTCTTT
-	TRBJ2-7	TRBV28	few	CASSFLLEQYF	TGTGCCAGCAGTTTTTTGCTCGAGCAGTACTTC
TRBD1	TRBJ1-2	TRBV6-5	-	CASSYSKAGGNYGYTF	TGTGCCAGCAGTTACTCGAAGGCAGGGGGGAACTATGGCTACACCTTC
-	TRBJ2-2	TRBV19	-	CASSIVGNTGELFF	TGTGCCAGTAGTATAGTTGGCAACACCGGGGAGCTGTTTTTT
TRBD2	TRBJ2-1	TRBV5-1	-	CASSLAMLAGGINEQFF	TGCGCCAGCAGCTTGGCCATGCTAGCGGGAGGAATCAATGAGCAGTTCTTC
-	TRBJ2-5	TRBV30	-	CAWSVRRWETQYF	TGTGCCTGGAGTGTCAGACGCTGGGAGACCCAGTACTTC
TRBD2	TRBJ2-3	TRBV29-1	-	CSSRTSGSTDTQYF	TGCAGCTCGCGGACTAGCGGGAGTACAGATACGCAGTATTTT
TRBD2	TRBJ2-5	TRBV28	-	CASSLGGLAGRETQYF	TGTGCCAGCAGTTTAGGGGGACTAGCGGGACGGGAGACCCAGTACTTC
TRBD2	TRBJ2-7	TRBV11-2	-	CASSRTSGTHEQYF	TGTGCCAGCAGTCGGACTAGCGGGACCCACGAGCAGTACTTC
-	TRBJ2-3	TRBV10-1	-	CASSESGPETDTQYF	TGCGCCAGCAGTGAGTCGGGCCCTGAAACAGATACGCAGTATTTT